These T cell receptor beta chains were read from a single sample in a study of vaccination effects on CD4 cells after COVID-19. Some clones are missing from TCRdb's copy, which holds only in-frame ones; the method was immunoSEQ multiplex PCR. Of tens of thousands of clones in the sample, 73% were seen once. For these TCRs, the target antigens are not known. Sample: CD4+ T cells from PBMCs cultured without peptide, taken before COVID-19 vaccination. The source of these receptors is a human donor who received a COVID-19 vaccine. Each CDR3 is given with its conserved first and last residue. The D gene is left open where the match is weak. Clone sizes are given selectively: once, few, many, or a class where the clone is expanded.

v_call: TRBV7-8
d_call: -
clone_size: -
j_call: TRBJ2-1
cdr3_nt: TGTGCCAGCAGCTTTGGTTGGGACCGGCCTTACAATGAGCAGTTCTTC
cdr3_aa: CASSFGWDRPYNEQFF

v_call: TRBV7-2
d_call: -
clone_size: once
j_call: TRBJ1-2
cdr3_nt: TGTGCCAGCAGCTTAGCGCCGTGGGGCGGTGGCCATGGCTACACCTTC
cdr3_aa: CASSLAPWGGGHGYTF

v_call: TRBV3-1/TRBV3-2
d_call: -
clone_size: -
j_call: TRBJ1-5
cdr3_nt: TGTGCCAGCAGCCAAAGTGCAGGAGGCAATCAGCCCCAGCATTTT
cdr3_aa: CASSQSAGGNQPQHF

v_call: TRBV5-1
d_call: -
clone_size: -
j_call: TRBJ2-3
cdr3_nt: TGCGCCAGCAGCTTGGAGGCCAACACAGATACGCAGTATTTT
cdr3_aa: CASSLEANTDTQYF

v_call: TRBV2
d_call: TRBD2
clone_size: -
j_call: TRBJ2-3
cdr3_nt: TGTGCCAGCAGTGAGGGCGGGAGGTTTGCAGATACGCAGTATTTT
cdr3_aa: CASSEGGRFADTQYF

v_call: TRBV7-3
d_call: TRBD2
clone_size: -
j_call: TRBJ2-5
cdr3_nt: TGTGCCAGCAGCTCCGGACTAGCGGGGACCTTAGGGGAGACCCAGTACTTC
cdr3_aa: CASSSGLAGTLGETQYF

v_call: TRBV19
d_call: -
clone_size: -
j_call: TRBJ2-3
cdr3_nt: TGTGCCAGTAGTATAGCTTCGGGGGATACGCAGTATTTT
cdr3_aa: CASSIASGDTQYF

v_call: TRBV19
d_call: -
clone_size: -
j_call: TRBJ1-1
cdr3_nt: TGTGCCAGTAGTATAGGCAGGGTGAACACTGAAGCTTTCTTT
cdr3_aa: CASSIGRVNTEAFF

v_call: TRBV27
d_call: -
clone_size: few
j_call: TRBJ1-5
cdr3_nt: TGTGCCAGCAGTTTTGGAACAGGCGCGTTGGGGCAGCCCCAGCATTTT
cdr3_aa: CASSFGTGALGQPQHF

v_call: TRBV9
d_call: -
clone_size: -
j_call: TRBJ1-1
cdr3_nt: TGTGCCAGCAGCGTTGGGAGGAACACTGAAGCTTTCTTT
cdr3_aa: CASSVGRNTEAFF